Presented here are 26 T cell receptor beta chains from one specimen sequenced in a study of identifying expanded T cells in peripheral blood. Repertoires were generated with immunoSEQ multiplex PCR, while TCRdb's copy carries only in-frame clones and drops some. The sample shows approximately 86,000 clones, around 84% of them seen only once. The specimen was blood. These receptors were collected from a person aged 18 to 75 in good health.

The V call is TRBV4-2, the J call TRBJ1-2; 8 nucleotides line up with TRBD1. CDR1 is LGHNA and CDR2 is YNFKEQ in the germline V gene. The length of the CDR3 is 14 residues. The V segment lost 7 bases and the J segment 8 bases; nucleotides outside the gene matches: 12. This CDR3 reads CASTDVTGVGGYTF. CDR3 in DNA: TGTGCCAGCACCGATGTGACAGGGGTCGGCGGCTACACCTTC.

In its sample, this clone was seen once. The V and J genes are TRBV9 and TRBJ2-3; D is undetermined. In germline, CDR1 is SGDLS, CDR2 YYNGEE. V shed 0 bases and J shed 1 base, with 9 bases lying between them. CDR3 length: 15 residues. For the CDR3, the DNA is TGTGCCAGCAGCGTAGATTCAGGAGGCACAGATACGCAGTATTTT. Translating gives CASSVDSGGTDTQYF. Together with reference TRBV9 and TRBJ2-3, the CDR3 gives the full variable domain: DSGVTQTPKHLITATGQRVTLRCSPRSGDLSVYWYQQSLDQGLQFLIQYYNGEERAKGNILERFSAQQFPDLHSELNLSSLELGDSALYFCASSVDSGGTDTQYFGPGTRLTVL.

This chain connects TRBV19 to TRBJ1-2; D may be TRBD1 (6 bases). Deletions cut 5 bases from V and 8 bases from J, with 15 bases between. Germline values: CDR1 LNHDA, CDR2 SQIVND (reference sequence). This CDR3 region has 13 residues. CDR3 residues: CASSPDSRRGYTF. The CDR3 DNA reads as TGTGCCAGTAGTCCGGACAGCCGGCGAGGCTACACCTTC.

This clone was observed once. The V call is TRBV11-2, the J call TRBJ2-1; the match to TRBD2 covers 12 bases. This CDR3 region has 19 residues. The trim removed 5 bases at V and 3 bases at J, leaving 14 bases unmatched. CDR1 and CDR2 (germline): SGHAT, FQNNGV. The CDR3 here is CASSPHRLAGVRLYNEQFF. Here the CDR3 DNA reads TGTGCCAGCAGCCCCCATCGACTAGCGGGGGTGCGGCTCTACAATGAGCAGTTCTTC.

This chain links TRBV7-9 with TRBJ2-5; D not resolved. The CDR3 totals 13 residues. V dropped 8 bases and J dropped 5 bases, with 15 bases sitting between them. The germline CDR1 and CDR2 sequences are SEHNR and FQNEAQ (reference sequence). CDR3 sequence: CASSQSYWETQYF. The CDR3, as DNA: TGTGCCAGCTCCCAGAGTTATTGGGAGACCCAGTACTTC.

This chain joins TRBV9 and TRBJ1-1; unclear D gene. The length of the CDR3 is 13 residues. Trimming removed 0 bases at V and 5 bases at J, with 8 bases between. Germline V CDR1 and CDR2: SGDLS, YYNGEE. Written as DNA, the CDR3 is TGTGCCAGCAGCGTAGCTCCCGAGACTGAAGCTTTCTTT. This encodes CASSVAPETEAFF.

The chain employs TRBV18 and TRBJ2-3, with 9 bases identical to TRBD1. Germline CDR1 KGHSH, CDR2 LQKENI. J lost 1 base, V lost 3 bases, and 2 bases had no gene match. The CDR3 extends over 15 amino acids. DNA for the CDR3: TGTGCCAGCTCACCGTGGACAGGGGGCACAGATACGCAGTATTTT. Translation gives CASSPWTGGTDTQYF.

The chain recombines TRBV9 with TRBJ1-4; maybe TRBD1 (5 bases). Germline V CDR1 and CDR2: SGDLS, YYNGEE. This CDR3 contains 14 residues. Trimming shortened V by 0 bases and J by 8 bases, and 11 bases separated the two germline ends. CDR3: CASSVGGYQEKLFF. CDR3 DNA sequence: TGTGCCAGCAGCGTAGGGGGGTACCAAGAAAAACTGTTTTTT.

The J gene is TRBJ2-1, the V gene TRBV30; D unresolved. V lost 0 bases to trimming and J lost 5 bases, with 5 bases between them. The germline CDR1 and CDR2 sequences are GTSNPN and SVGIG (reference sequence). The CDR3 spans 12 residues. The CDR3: CAWSVRDNEQFF. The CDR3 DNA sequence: TGTGCCTGGAGTGTCAGAGACAATGAGCAGTTCTTC. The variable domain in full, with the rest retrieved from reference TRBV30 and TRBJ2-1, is SQTIHQWPATLVQPVGSPLSLECTVEGTSNPNLYWYRQAAGRGLQLLFYSVGIGQISSEVPQNLSASRPQDRQFILSSKKLLLSDSGFYLCAWSVRDNEQFFGPGTRLTVL.

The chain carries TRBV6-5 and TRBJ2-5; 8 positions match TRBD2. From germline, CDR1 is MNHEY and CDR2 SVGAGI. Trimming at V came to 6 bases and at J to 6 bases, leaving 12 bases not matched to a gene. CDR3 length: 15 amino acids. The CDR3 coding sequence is TGTGCCAGCAGCCCCGACGGGGGGGAGATAAAGACCCAGTACTTC. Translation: CASSPDGGEIKTQYF.

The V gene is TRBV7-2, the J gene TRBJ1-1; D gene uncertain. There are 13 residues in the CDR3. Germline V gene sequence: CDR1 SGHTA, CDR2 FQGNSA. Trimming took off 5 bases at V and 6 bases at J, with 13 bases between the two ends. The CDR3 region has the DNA TGTGCCAGCAGCCTCCTCATGGGATCTGAAGCTTTCTTT. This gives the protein CASSLLMGSEAFF.

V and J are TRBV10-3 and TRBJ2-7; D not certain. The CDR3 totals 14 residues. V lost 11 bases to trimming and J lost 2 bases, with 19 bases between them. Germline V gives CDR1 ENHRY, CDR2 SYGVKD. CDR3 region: CASRPIPGTYEQYF. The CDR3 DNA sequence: TGTGCCTCCCGACCGATACCGGGTACCTACGAGCAGTACTTC.

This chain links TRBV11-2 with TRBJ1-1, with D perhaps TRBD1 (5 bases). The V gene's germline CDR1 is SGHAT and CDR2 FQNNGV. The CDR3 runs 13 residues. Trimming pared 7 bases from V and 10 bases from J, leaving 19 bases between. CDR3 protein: CASTRGVGARAFF. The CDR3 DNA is TGTGCCAGCACCCGGGGGGTAGGGGCGCGAGCTTTCTTT.

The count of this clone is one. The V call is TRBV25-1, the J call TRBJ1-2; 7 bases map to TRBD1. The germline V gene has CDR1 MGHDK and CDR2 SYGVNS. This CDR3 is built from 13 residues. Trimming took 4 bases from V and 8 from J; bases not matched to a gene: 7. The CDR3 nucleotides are TGTGCCAGCAGTGGGACAGGCCTTGGGGGCTACACCTTC. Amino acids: CASSGTGLGGYTF.

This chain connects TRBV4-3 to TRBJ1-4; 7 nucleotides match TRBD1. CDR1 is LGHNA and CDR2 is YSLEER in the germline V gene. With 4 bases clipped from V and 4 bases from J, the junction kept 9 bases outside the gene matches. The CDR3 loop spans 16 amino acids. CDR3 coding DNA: TGCGCCAGCAGCCGTCGGACAGGTCTGGGTAATGAAAAACTGTTTTTT. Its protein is CASSRRTGLGNEKLFF.

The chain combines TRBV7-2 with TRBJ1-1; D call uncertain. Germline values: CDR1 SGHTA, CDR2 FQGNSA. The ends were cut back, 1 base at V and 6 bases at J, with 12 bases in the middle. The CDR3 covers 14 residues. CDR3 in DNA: TGTGCCAGCAGCTTAGTAGGTCGGGGAGCTGAAGCTTTCTTT. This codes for CASSLVGRGAEAFF.

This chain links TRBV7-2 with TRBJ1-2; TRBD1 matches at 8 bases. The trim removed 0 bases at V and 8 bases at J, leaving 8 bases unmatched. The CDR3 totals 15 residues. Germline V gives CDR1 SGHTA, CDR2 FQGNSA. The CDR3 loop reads CASSLAKRTGRGYTF. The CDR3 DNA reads TGTGCCAGCAGCTTAGCGAAGCGGACAGGGCGCGGCTACACCTTC.

This CDR3 reads CASSSLVNGYTF. Written as DNA, the CDR3 is TGTGCCAGCAGTTCACTGGTAAATGGCTACACCTTC. J is TRBJ1-2 and V is TRBV28; unclear D gene. Germline V gives CDR1 MDHEN, CDR2 SYDVKM. The ends were cut back, 4 bases at V and 6 bases at J, with 9 bases in the middle. There are 12 residues in the CDR3.

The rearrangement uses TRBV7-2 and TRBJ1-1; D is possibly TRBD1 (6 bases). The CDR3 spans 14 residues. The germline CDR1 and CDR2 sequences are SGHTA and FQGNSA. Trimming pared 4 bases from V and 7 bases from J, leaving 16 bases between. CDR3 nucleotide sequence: TGTGCCAGCAGCTCCTATCAGAGGACAGATGAAGCTTTCTTT. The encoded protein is CASSSYQRTDEAFF. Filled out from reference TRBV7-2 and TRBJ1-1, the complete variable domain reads GAGVSQSPSNKVTEKGKDVELRCDPISGHTALYWYRQSLGQGLEFLIYFQGNSAPDKSGLPSDRFSAERTGGSVSTLTIQRTQQEDSAVYLCASSSYQRTDEAFFGQGTRLTVV.

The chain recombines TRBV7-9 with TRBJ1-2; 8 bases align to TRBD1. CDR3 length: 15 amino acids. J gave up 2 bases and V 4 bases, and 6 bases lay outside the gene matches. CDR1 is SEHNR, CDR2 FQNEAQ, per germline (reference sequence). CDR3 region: CASSYGDRKNYGYTF. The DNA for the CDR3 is TGTGCCAGCAGCTATGGGGACAGGAAAAACTATGGCTACACCTTC.

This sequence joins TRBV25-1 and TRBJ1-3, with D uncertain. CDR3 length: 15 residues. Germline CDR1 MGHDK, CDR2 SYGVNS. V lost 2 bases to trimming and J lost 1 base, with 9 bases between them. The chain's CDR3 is CASSELPGSGNTIYF. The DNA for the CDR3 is TGTGCCAGCAGTGAACTACCGGGATCTGGAAACACCATATATTTT.

The CDR3 protein is CASSHTGTGVYEQYF. The DNA for the CDR3 is TGTGCCAGCAGTCACACCGGGACAGGGGTCTACGAGCAGTACTTC. V and J are TRBV7-4 and TRBJ2-7; the match to TRBD1 covers 10 bases. This CDR3 contains 15 residues. Trimming at V came to 6 bases and at J to 3 bases, leaving 8 bases not matched to a gene. CDR1 SGHVT and CDR2 SQSDAQ come from the germline V gene.

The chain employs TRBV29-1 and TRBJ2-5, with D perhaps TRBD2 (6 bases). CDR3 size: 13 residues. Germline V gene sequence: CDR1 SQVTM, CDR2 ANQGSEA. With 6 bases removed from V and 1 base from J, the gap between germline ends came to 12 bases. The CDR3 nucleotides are TGCAGCGTGCCCGGGACTTTCCAAGAGACCCAGTACTTC. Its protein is CSVPGTFQETQYF.

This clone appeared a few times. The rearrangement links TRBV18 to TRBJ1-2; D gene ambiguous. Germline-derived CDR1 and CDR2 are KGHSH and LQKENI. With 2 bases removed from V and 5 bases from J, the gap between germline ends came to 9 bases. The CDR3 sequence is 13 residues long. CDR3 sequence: CASSPEVNYGYTF. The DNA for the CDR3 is TGTGCCAGCTCACCAGAGGTGAATTATGGCTACACCTTC.

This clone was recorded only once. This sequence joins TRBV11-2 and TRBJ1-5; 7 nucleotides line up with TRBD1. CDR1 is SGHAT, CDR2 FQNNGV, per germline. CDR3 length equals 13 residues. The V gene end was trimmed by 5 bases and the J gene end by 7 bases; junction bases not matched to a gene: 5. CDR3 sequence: CASSLTGAQPQHF. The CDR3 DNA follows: TGTGCCAGCAGCCTAACAGGGGCCCAGCCCCAGCATTTT.

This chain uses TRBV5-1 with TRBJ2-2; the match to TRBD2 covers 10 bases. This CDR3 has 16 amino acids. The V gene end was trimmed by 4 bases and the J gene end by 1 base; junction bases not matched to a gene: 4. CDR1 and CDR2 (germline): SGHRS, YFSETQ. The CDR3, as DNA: TGCGCCAGCAGCCCCACTAGCGGGGTGAACACCGGGGAGCTGTTTTTT. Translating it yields CASSPTSGVNTGELFF.